This T cell receptor (beta chain) came from a study of T cell repertoires in cytomegalovirus infection. Whole-study findings and limits: What dominated the ex vivo response were HLA-C-restricted CMV-specific TCR beta clonotypes.

Germline V gives CDR1 GTSNPN, CDR2 SVGIG (reference sequence). The ends lost 3 bases at V and 7 bases at J; junction bases unmatched: 7. This CDR3 contains 14 residues. A few counts support this clonotype. No antigen is known for it. MiXCR, applied by TCRdb to the reads, yields one record per CDR3 protein. The sample shows approximately 550,000 distinct CDR3 sequences, about 15% of them seen only once. The clonotype was recovered from a human donor in good health (CMV status not recorded). Some clones in this sample may be carry-over from other donors' samples. This chain joins TRBV30 and TRBJ2-2; 8 bases align to TRBD1. Sequencing was done on a sample of CD8+ T cells from PBMCs. The CDR3 sequence is CAWSRTGWGGELFF. For the CDR3, the DNA is TGTGCCTGGAGCCGGACAGGGTGGGGCGGGGAGCTGTTTTTT.